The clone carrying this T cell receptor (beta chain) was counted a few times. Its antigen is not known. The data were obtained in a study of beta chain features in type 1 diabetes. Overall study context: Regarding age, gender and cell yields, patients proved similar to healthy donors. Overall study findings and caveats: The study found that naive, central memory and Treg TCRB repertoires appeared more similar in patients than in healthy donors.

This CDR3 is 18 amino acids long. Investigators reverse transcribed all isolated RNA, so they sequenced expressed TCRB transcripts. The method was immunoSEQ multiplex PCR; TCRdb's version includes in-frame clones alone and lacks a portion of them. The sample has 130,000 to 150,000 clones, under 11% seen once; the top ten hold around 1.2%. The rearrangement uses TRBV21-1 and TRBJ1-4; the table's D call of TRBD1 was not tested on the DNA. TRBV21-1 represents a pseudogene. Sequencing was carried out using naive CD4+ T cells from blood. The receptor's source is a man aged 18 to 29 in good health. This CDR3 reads CASSKGRLTGGVNEKLFF. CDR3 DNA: TGTGCCAGCAGCAAAGGACGCCTAACAGGGGGTGTCAATGAAAAACTGTTTTTT.